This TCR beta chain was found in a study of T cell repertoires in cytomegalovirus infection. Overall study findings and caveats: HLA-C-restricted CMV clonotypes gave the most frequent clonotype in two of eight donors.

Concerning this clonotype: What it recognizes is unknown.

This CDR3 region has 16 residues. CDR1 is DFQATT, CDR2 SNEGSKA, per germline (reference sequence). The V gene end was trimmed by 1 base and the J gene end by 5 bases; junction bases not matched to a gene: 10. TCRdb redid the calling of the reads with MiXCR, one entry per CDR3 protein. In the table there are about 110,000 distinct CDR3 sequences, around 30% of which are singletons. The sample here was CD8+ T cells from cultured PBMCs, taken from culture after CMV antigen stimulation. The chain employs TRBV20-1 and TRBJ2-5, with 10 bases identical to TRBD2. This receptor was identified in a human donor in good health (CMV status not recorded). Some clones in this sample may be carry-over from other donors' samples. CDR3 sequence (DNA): TGCAGTGCTAGAGCCAGCGGGGGGGCTCGATGGGAGACCCAGTACTTC. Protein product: CSARASGGARWETQYF.